The clone carrying this T cell receptor (beta chain) was counted at least ten times. Its specificity is unknown. A single record per CDR3 protein comes from TCRdb applying MiXCR to the 5' RACE reads. The sample lists about 69,000 distinct CDR3 sequences, around 6.2% occurring once. V was clipped by 4 bases and J by 0 bases, with 15 bases between them. The length of the CDR3 is 17 residues. Germline loops: CDR1 LGHNA, CDR2 YNFKEQ. This sample is part of a study of T cells after yellow fever vaccination. About the research overall: When fractions had low cell numbers, they were prepared with SMART-Seq v4 Ultra Low Input. General study findings and limits: Abundant bulk-derived clonotypes could contaminate FACS-sorted repertoires.

The chain carries TRBV4-2 and TRBJ2-2; D might be TRBD1 or TRBD2, each matching 5 bases. The sample here was CD4+ T cells sorted from PBMCs, taken roughly 15 days after the first yellow fever vaccination. The receptor was derived from a man between 18 and 35 years old who received the YFV17D yellow fever vaccine. The CDR3: CASSPVGGTPNTGELFF. DNA of the CDR3: TGTGCCAGCAGCCCCGTTGGGGGAACTCCGAACACCGGGGAGCTGTTTTTT.